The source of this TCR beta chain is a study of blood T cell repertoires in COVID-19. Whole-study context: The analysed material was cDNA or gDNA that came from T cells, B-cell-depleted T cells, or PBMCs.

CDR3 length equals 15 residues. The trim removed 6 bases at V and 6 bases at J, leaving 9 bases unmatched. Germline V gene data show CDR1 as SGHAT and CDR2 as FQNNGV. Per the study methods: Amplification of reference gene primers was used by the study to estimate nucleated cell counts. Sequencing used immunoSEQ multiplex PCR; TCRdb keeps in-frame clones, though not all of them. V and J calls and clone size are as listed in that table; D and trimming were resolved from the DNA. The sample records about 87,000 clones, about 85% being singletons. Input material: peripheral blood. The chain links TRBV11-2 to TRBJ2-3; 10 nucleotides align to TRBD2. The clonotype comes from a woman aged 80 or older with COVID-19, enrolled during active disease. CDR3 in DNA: TGTGCCAGCAGACGCCAGCGGGGGGGCCTCGATACGCAGTATTTT. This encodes CASRRQRGGLDTQYF.